This T cell receptor (beta chain) was recorded in a study of cytomegalovirus exposure and HLA in healthy donors. Study-wide context: Drawn from HLA-typed donors, tens of millions of unique TCRs were held in an early data release.

A multiplex PCR was run with 60 Vbeta primers and 13 Jbeta primers. Authors' data handling: Approximately 79 million unique TCR beta chains, around 10 million of them shared, were counted by a later analysis. TCRdb's table, derived via immunoSEQ multiplex PCR, lists solely in-frame clones and lacks some. That table supplies the V and J calls and clone size; D and trimming were determined from the DNA. The table lists some 140,000 clones. The CDR3 spans 14 residues. The V gene's germline CDR1 is MDHEN and CDR2 SYDVKM. Trimming took 5 bases from V and 4 from J, leaving 14 bases between them. Broader study findings: Reportedly, fewer N-insertions than the roughly 700-donor mean appeared in an Asian-associated ancestry cluster in a later analysis. Per published reports, the classifier diagnosed cytomegalovirus status with high specificity and sensitivity.

As regards this clone: Its antigen is still unknown.

The rearrangement uses TRBV28 and TRBJ1-2; D perhaps matches TRBD1 (6 bases). The sequencing sample was made of PBMCs. The TCR sequence derives from a woman aged 35 to 49 in good health and CMV-seronegative. CDR3 in amino acids: CASSLNRALYGYTF. DNA for the CDR3: TGTGCCAGCAGTCTAAACAGGGCCCTCTATGGCTACACCTTC.